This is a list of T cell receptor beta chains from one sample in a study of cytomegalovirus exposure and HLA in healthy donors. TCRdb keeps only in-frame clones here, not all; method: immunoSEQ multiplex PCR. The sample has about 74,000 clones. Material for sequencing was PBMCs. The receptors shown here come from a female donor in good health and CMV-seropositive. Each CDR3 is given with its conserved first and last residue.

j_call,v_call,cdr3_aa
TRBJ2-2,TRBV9,CASSAGGGTTGELFF
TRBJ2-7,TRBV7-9,CASSLGPREVSYEQYF
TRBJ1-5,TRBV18,CASSPGSNQPQHF
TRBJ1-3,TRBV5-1,CASSGTTGGGNTIYF
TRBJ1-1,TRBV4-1,CASRLGEWGTEAFF
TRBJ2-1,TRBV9,CASSHSGGANEQFF
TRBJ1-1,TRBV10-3,CAIRKGGGTEAFF
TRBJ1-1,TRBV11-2,CASSPTGRWGTEAFF
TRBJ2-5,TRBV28,CASSANRLGETQYF
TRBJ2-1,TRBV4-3,CASSRHSAQFLEEQFF
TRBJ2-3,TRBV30,CAWNTGGRTDTQYF
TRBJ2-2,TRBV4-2,CASSRGLAGDGGELFF
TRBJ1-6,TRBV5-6,CASSLAWDTEYNSPLHF
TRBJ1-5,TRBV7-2,CASSSSNHNQPQHF
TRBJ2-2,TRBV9,CASSAHSFSGRSGGELFF
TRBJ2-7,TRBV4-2,CASSQDYSRSSYEQYF
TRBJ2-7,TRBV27,CASSLVAQREAYEQYF
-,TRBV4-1,CASSQASGQTYEQYF
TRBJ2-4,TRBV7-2,CASSLGGGGAKNIQYF
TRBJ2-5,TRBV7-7,CASSPLLLGETQYF
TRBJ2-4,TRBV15,CATSRDLGTSGPF
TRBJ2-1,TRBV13,CASSPRQVVANEQFF
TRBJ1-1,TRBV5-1,CASSLDRGLVAHTEAFF
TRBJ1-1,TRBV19,CASSQSGALAEAFF
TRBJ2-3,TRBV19,CASSLLAGAPSTDTQYF
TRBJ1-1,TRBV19,CASYSGAEAFF
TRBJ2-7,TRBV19,CASSFHAGYYEQYF
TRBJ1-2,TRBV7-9,CASSYGQGTSYGYTF
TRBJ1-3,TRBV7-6,CASSFDRVLGNTIYF
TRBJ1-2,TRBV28,CASSMGTGSSLYGYTF
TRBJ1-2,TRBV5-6,CASSLEGGYGYTF
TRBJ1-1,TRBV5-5,CASSFPENTEAFF
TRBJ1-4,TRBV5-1,CASSLGLGQANEKLFF
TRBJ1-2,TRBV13,CASSLGGGPDYGYTF
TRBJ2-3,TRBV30,CAGGDGLHTDTQYF